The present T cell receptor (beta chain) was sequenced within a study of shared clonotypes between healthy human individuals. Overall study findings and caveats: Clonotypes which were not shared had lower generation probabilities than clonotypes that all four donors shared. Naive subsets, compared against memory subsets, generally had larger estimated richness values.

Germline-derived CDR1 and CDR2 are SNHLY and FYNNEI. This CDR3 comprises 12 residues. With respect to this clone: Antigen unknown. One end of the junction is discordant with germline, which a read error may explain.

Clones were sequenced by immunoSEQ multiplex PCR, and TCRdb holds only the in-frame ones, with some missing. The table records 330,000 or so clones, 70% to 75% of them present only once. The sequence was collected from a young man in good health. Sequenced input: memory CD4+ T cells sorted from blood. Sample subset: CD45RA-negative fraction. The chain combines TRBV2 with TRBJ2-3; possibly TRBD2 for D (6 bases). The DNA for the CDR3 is TGTGCCAGCAGCGAAGTGACTAGTATGCAGTATTTT. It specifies CASSEVTSMQYF.